This TCR beta chain derives from a study of glioma-infiltrating T cells. The iRepertoire nested amplicon-rescue multiplex PCR amplified TCR alpha and beta CDR3s from RNA. For one-step reverse transcription and amplification, about 90-400 ng of tissue mRNA or PBMC total RNA was used. In TCRdb, the multiplex PCR reads were re-called with MiXCR into one record per CDR3 protein. Of some 110,000 distinct CDR3 sequences in the sample, roughly 24% were seen once. In the case of this clonotype: Its antigen is still unknown.

The CDR3 runs 13 residues. Germline V gives CDR1 SGDLS, CDR2 YYNGEE. The V and J ends lost 1 base and 3 bases respectively, with 6 bases between them. Overall study findings and caveats: Tissue and blood shared very few CDR3 sequences. Gliomas, especially low-grade, showed above-expected tissue-blood divergence; non-neoplastic patients showed below.

The chain is built from TRBV9 and TRBJ2-3; perhaps TRBD1 as D (5 bases). The sample was glioma tissue, nonneoplastic brain tissue, or PBMCs (not recorded which). This clonotype was sampled from a human donor with low-grade glioma or glioblastoma, undergoing nonglioma brain surgery, or in good health (not recorded which). The DNA of the CDR3 is TGTGCCAGCAGCGTACAGGGAACAGATACGCAGTATTTT. As protein: CASSVQGTDTQYF.